This T cell receptor (beta chain) appears in the sequencing data of a study of blood T cells in healthy people across ages. Only a few counts were recorded for this clonotype. No conserved phenylalanine or tryptophan is present at the end of the CDR3, so a read error is the likely explanation. The study recruited healthy Caucasian donors from Russia who were aged about 6 to 100. Together with a sample-barcoded 5' primer, a J-beta primer mix was included in a second PCR lasting about 7 to 11 cycles. No fewer than 2.5 million CDR3-containing paired-end reads came from each sample. TCRdb recomputed calls from the 5' RACE reads with MiXCR, one row per CDR3 protein. The data hold 800,000 or so distinct CDR3 sequences, with around 25% observed a single time. V lost 3 bases to trimming and J lost 3 bases, with 6 bases between them. Germline loops: CDR1 SGHRS, CDR2 YFSETQ. The CDR3 length is 12 residues. These same data were also listed under a study on T cells of mothers and their children. That paper states: Among related mother-child pairs, overlap was slightly higher than in unrelated pairs, though not significantly.

Sequencing used blood. This chain links TRBV5-1 with TRBJ1-1, with D unresolved. The TCR comes from a boy between 10 and 17 years old in good health. The CDR3 here is CASSSQDTEAFL. The CDR3 region has the DNA TGCGCCAGCAGCTCCCAAGACACTGAAGCTTTCCTT.